This note documents a single TCR beta chain sequence. Its antigen is as yet unknown. The sample originates from a study of cytomegalovirus exposure and HLA in healthy donors. The CDR3 runs 14 residues. Only in-frame clones appear in the TCRdb table, and some are missing; sequencing was by immunoSEQ multiplex PCR. This table holds about 160,000 clones, over 85% found once. The study's findings and limits: Reports described diagnosis of cytomegalovirus status by the classifier as highly specific and sensitive. Investigators reported about 160 TCR beta chains as tied to cytomegalovirus.

Sequenced input: PBMCs. The receptor comes from a woman aged 18-29 years in good health and CMV-seropositive. This chain connects TRBV21-1 to TRBJ1-2; the DNA was not compared with TRBD1, the D call given in the table. TRBV21-1 is a pseudogene segment. CDR3 sequence: CASSKTVSRYGYTF. Written as DNA, the CDR3 is TGTGCCAGCAGCAAAACAGTAAGTAGGTATGGCTACACCTTC.